Listed below are T cell receptor beta chains from one sample, sequenced in a study of OX40 agonist ivuxolimab in advanced cancers. Profiled with immunoSEQ multiplex PCR; TCRdb holds only in-frame clones, not every one. The data hold approximately 65,000 clones, with more than 70% observed a single time. This sample comprised CD4+ or CD8+ T cells sorted from blood, obtained in a trial of the OX40 agonist ivuxolimab. These receptors all stem from an adult with an advanced solid tumor such as melanoma, head and neck, liver or kidney cancer. The CDR3 runs from the conserved cysteine through the conserved F or W. A D gene is named only where the DNA matches it firmly. Only part of the rows carry a size: once, few, many, or a class if the clone is expanded.

clone size: NA; D gene: NA; V gene: TRBV2; J gene: TRBJ1-2; CDR3 DNA: TGTGCCAGCAGTGACGGCCTCCGCTATGGCTACACCTTC; CDR3 protein: CASSDGLRYGYTF
clone size: NA; D gene: TRBD1; V gene: TRBV14; J gene: TRBJ2-2; CDR3 DNA: TGTGCCAGCAGCCATCTTGGGACGGTTACAGGGGGGAGTCGAGCCGGGGAGCTGTTTTTT; CDR3 protein: CASSHLGTVTGGSRAGELFF
clone size: NA; D gene: TRBD1; V gene: TRBV5-4; J gene: TRBJ1-2; CDR3 DNA: TGTGCCAGCAGAATTACAGGGGGAAATTATGGCTACACCTTC; CDR3 protein: CASRITGGNYGYTF
clone size: NA; D gene: TRBD1; V gene: TRBV6-5; J gene: TRBJ1-5; CDR3 DNA: TGTGCCAGCAGGGACAGGGGACAAAATCAGCCCCAGCATTTT; CDR3 protein: CASRDRGQNQPQHF
clone size: NA; D gene: NA; V gene: TRBV5-1; J gene: TRBJ1-2; CDR3 DNA: TGCGCCAGCAGCTTCAGCACCGAATCTAACTATGGCTACACCTTC; CDR3 protein: CASSFSTESNYGYTF
clone size: once; D gene: TRBD1; V gene: TRBV7-6; J gene: TRBJ1-3; CDR3 DNA: TGTGCCAGCAGCTCGACAGGGACGAGCTCTGGAAACACCATATATTTT; CDR3 protein: CASSSTGTSSGNTIYF
clone size: NA; D gene: NA; V gene: TRBV4-2; J gene: TRBJ2-3; CDR3 DNA: TGTGCCAGCAGCCAAATTCCAATCAATACGCAGTATTTT; CDR3 protein: CASSQIPINTQYF
clone size: NA; D gene: NA; V gene: TRBV14; J gene: TRBJ1-1; CDR3 DNA: TGTGCCAGCAGCAGGGGACCCTATGAAGCTTTCTTT; CDR3 protein: CASSRGPYEAFF
clone size: NA; D gene: NA; V gene: TRBV2; J gene: TRBJ1-2; CDR3 DNA: TGTGCCAGCAGTGAGGCAGGGTCCTATGGCTACACCTTC; CDR3 protein: CASSEAGSYGYTF
clone size: NA; D gene: NA; V gene: TRBV6-5; J gene: TRBJ2-7; CDR3 DNA: TGTGCCAGCAGTTACTCGGAGGGCTCCTACGAGCAGTACTTC; CDR3 protein: CASSYSEGSYEQYF
clone size: NA; D gene: NA; V gene: TRBV18; J gene: TRBJ2-2; CDR3 DNA: TGTGCCAGCTCACCACCTCAGGCCGGGGAGCTGTTTTTT; CDR3 protein: CASSPPQAGELFF
clone size: NA; D gene: TRBD1; V gene: TRBV30; J gene: TRBJ1-3; CDR3 DNA: TGTGCCTGGAGTAAAGCCGGGACAGTCTCTGGAAACACCATATATTTT; CDR3 protein: CAWSKAGTVSGNTIYF
clone size: NA; D gene: NA; V gene: TRBV6-5; J gene: TRBJ1-2; CDR3 DNA: TGTGCCAGCAGTTACGGGGCGGACTATGGCTACACCTTC; CDR3 protein: CASSYGADYGYTF
clone size: NA; D gene: NA; V gene: TRBV5-6; J gene: TRBJ2-5; CDR3 DNA: TGTGCCAGCAGCTTGGTGACAGCACAAGAGACCCAGTACTTC; CDR3 protein: CASSLVTAQETQYF
clone size: NA; D gene: NA; V gene: TRBV29-1; J gene: TRBJ1-2; CDR3 DNA: TGCAGCGTTGATGGAACAAGGAACTATGGCTACACCTTC; CDR3 protein: CSVDGTRNYGYTF
clone size: NA; D gene: TRBD1; V gene: TRBV10-3; J gene: TRBJ1-1; CDR3 DNA: TGTGCCACCAGGGACAGGGGTGACACTGAAGCTTTCTTT; CDR3 protein: CATRDRGDTEAFF
clone size: NA; D gene: NA; V gene: TRBV2; J gene: TRBJ2-7; CDR3 DNA: TGTGCCAGCAGACCGGGGAGGGGGAGCTCCTACGAGCAGTACTTC; CDR3 protein: CASRPGRGSSYEQYF
clone size: NA; D gene: NA; V gene: TRBV6-5; J gene: TRBJ1-1; CDR3 DNA: TGTGCCAGCAGTTACTCTGGCAGGGGATCTGCTGAAGCTTTCTTT; CDR3 protein: CASSYSGRGSAEAFF
clone size: few; D gene: TRBD1; V gene: TRBV7-8; J gene: TRBJ1-2; CDR3 DNA: TGTGCCAGCAGCACCCGACAGGGACAGGATGGCTACACCTTC; CDR3 protein: CASSTRQGQDGYTF
clone size: NA; D gene: NA; V gene: TRBV14; J gene: TRBJ1-1; CDR3 DNA: TGTGCCAGCAGCTCCACCGGACCGACCACTGAAGCTTTCTTT; CDR3 protein: CASSSTGPTTEAFF
clone size: NA; D gene: TRBD1; V gene: TRBV30; J gene: TRBJ1-2; CDR3 DNA: TGTGCCTGGAGTAGTCAGGGGGCAGTTGGCTACACCTTC; CDR3 protein: CAWSSQGAVGYTF
clone size: NA; D gene: NA; V gene: TRBV30; J gene: TRBJ2-2; CDR3 DNA: TGTGCCTGGAGTCGACTGGGAGCAGCGAACACCGGGGAGCTGTTTTTT; CDR3 protein: CAWSRLGAANTGELFF
clone size: NA; D gene: TRBD2; V gene: TRBV6-1; J gene: TRBJ2-5; CDR3 DNA: TGTGCCAGCAGTGATATAGCGGGGGGGAAAAAGACCCAGTACTTC; CDR3 protein: CASSDIAGGKKTQYF
clone size: NA; D gene: TRBD2; V gene: TRBV2; J gene: TRBJ2-1; CDR3 DNA: TGTGCCAGCGGCGGGACTAGCGGGGGGGCCAAGTTCTTC; CDR3 protein: CASGGTSGGAKFF
clone size: NA; D gene: TRBD2; V gene: TRBV27; J gene: TRBJ2-2; CDR3 DNA: TGTGCCAGCAGTTTATTACGCGGGGGGCGACCGAACACCGGGGAGCTGTTTTTT; CDR3 protein: CASSLLRGGRPNTGELFF
clone size: NA; D gene: TRBD1; V gene: TRBV5-1; J gene: TRBJ2-7; CDR3 DNA: TGCGCCAGCAGCTTGGGGACAGGCCCCTACGAGCAGTACTTC; CDR3 protein: CASSLGTGPYEQYF
clone size: NA; D gene: TRBD1; V gene: TRBV7-9; J gene: TRBJ1-2; CDR3 DNA: TGTGCCAGCAGCTTAGGAGCTGCGACAGGGGGCAATATTTACTATGGCTACACCTTC; CDR3 protein: CASSLGAATGGNIYYGYTF
clone size: NA; D gene: TRBD1; V gene: TRBV7-6; J gene: TRBJ1-2; CDR3 DNA: TGTGCCAGCAGCTTGGGGACAGGGGTCTATGGCTACACCTTC; CDR3 protein: CASSLGTGVYGYTF
clone size: NA; D gene: NA; V gene: TRBV5-1; J gene: TRBJ1-3; CDR3 DNA: TGCGCCAGCAGCTTGGACAGCGCTGGAAACACCATATATTTT; CDR3 protein: CASSLDSAGNTIYF
clone size: NA; D gene: TRBD1; V gene: TRBV6-1; J gene: TRBJ1-2; CDR3 DNA: TGTGCCAGCAGTGATACCCCCGAGGGACAGGACGACAACTATGGCTACACCTTC; CDR3 protein: CASSDTPEGQDDNYGYTF
clone size: once; D gene: NA; V gene: TRBV6-1; J gene: TRBJ1-2; CDR3 DNA: TGTGCCAGCAGGTCGACCCTGGGTTGGGGCTACACCTTC; CDR3 protein: CASRSTLGWGYTF
clone size: NA; D gene: NA; V gene: TRBV10-3; J gene: TRBJ2-7; CDR3 DNA: TGTGCCATCAGTGGCTCCTACGAGCAGTACTTC; CDR3 protein: CAISGSYEQYF
clone size: NA; D gene: TRBD1; V gene: TRBV6-1; J gene: TRBJ1-4; CDR3 DNA: TGTGCCAGCAGTGAAGCCAAGAACAGGGGACGAACTAATGAAAAACTGTTTTTT; CDR3 protein: CASSEAKNRGRTNEKLFF
clone size: NA; D gene: NA; V gene: TRBV2; J gene: TRBJ2-7; CDR3 DNA: TGTGCCAGCAGACAGGGTCCCTACGAGCAGTACTTC; CDR3 protein: CASRQGPYEQYF
clone size: NA; D gene: NA; V gene: TRBV11-2; J gene: TRBJ2-1; CDR3 DNA: TGTGCCAGCAGCCCAGCAGGGACCAATGAGCAGTTCTTC; CDR3 protein: CASSPAGTNEQFF
clone size: once; D gene: TRBD1; V gene: TRBV5-1; J gene: TRBJ2-1; CDR3 DNA: TGCGCCAGCAGACTGACAGGGGCGTCCTACAATGAGCAGTTCTTC; CDR3 protein: CASRLTGASYNEQFF
clone size: NA; D gene: TRBD1; V gene: TRBV5-4; J gene: TRBJ1-1; CDR3 DNA: TGTGCCAGCAGCCTCGGGACAGAAGGGACTGAAGCTTTCTTT; CDR3 protein: CASSLGTEGTEAFF
clone size: NA; D gene: TRBD1; V gene: TRBV7-6; J gene: TRBJ1-2; CDR3 DNA: TGTGCCAGCAGCTTAGGACAGGGGTCCGGCTTCTCTAACTATGGCTACACCTTC; CDR3 protein: CASSLGQGSGFSNYGYTF
clone size: NA; D gene: NA; V gene: TRBV2; J gene: TRBJ2-1; CDR3 DNA: TGTGCCAGCAGTGTTAGAGGGGGGGCCAATGAGCAGTTCTTC; CDR3 protein: CASSVRGGANEQFF
clone size: once; D gene: NA; V gene: TRBV6-6; J gene: TRBJ1-6; CDR3 DNA: TGTGCCAGCAGTCCAACGGGGGACGGCCGGTATTCACCCCTCCACTTT; CDR3 protein: CASSPTGDGRYSPLHF
clone size: NA; D gene: NA; V gene: TRBV30; J gene: TRBJ1-2; CDR3 DNA: TGTGCCTGGAGTCAGGGGTCCAAAGGGGAGGCCTTCTATGGCTACACCTTC; CDR3 protein: CAWSQGSKGEAFYGYTF
clone size: NA; D gene: NA; V gene: TRBV5-5; J gene: TRBJ2-5; CDR3 DNA: TGTGCCAGCAGATTGAGGTCCTCGCTTGGGGAAGAGACCCAGTACTTC; CDR3 protein: CASRLRSSLGEETQYF
clone size: few; D gene: TRBD1; V gene: TRBV7-7; J gene: TRBJ2-5; CDR3 DNA: TGTGCCAGCAGCTGGGACAGACAAGAGACCCAGTACTTC; CDR3 protein: CASSWDRQETQYF
clone size: NA; D gene: TRBD1; V gene: TRBV27; J gene: TRBJ2-7; CDR3 DNA: TGTGCCAGCAGTCCCTGGGACAGGTGGTACGAGCAGTACTTC; CDR3 protein: CASSPWDRWYEQYF
clone size: NA; D gene: TRBD2; V gene: TRBV2; J gene: TRBJ2-3; CDR3 DNA: TGTGCCAGCAGTGATCTCGGCAGAGCGGGGGCCTTTAGCACAGATACGCAGTATTTT; CDR3 protein: CASSDLGRAGAFSTDTQYF
clone size: once; D gene: NA; V gene: TRBV28; J gene: TRBJ2-3; CDR3 DNA: TGTGCCAGCAGTTTCCCCGGATCTAGCACAGATACGCAGTATTTT; CDR3 protein: CASSFPGSSTDTQYF
clone size: NA; D gene: NA; V gene: TRBV4-1; J gene: TRBJ1-6; CDR3 DNA: TGCGCCAGCGCAAACTCCTATAATTCACCCCTCCACTTT; CDR3 protein: CASANSYNSPLHF
clone size: NA; D gene: NA; V gene: TRBV5-4; J gene: TRBJ2-7; CDR3 DNA: TGTGCCAGCAGCTTGGCAGAGTCGGGGGACGAGCAGTACTTC; CDR3 protein: CASSLAESGDEQYF
clone size: NA; D gene: TRBD1; V gene: TRBV27; J gene: TRBJ1-3; CDR3 DNA: TGTGCCAGCTCCCCAGGGGGGGCCACCTCTGGAAACACCATATATTTT; CDR3 protein: CASSPGGATSGNTIYF
clone size: NA; D gene: TRBD1; V gene: TRBV15; J gene: TRBJ2-2; CDR3 DNA: TGTGCCACCAGCAGAGGAGACAGGGGGACCGGGGAGCTGTTTTTT; CDR3 protein: CATSRGDRGTGELFF
clone size: NA; D gene: TRBD1; V gene: TRBV4-1; J gene: TRBJ1-2; CDR3 DNA: TGCGCCAGCAGCCAAGCAGGGGGGTATGGCTACACCTTC; CDR3 protein: CASSQAGGYGYTF
clone size: NA; D gene: NA; V gene: TRBV10-1; J gene: TRBJ2-2; CDR3 DNA: TGCGCCAGCAGTGACCAATCCAGGGGGGAGCTGTTTTTT; CDR3 protein: CASSDQSRGELFF
clone size: NA; D gene: TRBD2; V gene: TRBV7-6; J gene: TRBJ2-1; CDR3 DNA: TGTGCCAGCAGCCCGCTAGCGGGGGGGCCGTATGAGCAGTTCTTC; CDR3 protein: CASSPLAGGPYEQFF
clone size: NA; D gene: NA; V gene: TRBV7-7; J gene: TRBJ2-5; CDR3 DNA: TGTGCCAGCAGCCGGGGTCCATACCAAGAGACCCAGTACTTC; CDR3 protein: CASSRGPYQETQYF
clone size: NA; D gene: NA; V gene: TRBV10-3; J gene: TRBJ1-3; CDR3 DNA: TGTGCCATCAGTGGTAGCTCTGGAAACACCATATATTTT; CDR3 protein: CAISGSSGNTIYF
clone size: NA; D gene: TRBD1; V gene: TRBV6-6; J gene: TRBJ1-2; CDR3 DNA: TGTGCCAGCAGACGAGGACAGGGGGGTGTCTATGGCTACACCTTC; CDR3 protein: CASRRGQGGVYGYTF
clone size: NA; D gene: NA; V gene: TRBV5-4; J gene: TRBJ2-1; CDR3 DNA: TGTGCCAGCAGCCAGCGTAAGCGAAGCTCCTACAATGAGCAGTTCTTC; CDR3 protein: CASSQRKRSSYNEQFF
clone size: NA; D gene: TRBD2; V gene: TRBV15; J gene: TRBJ2-5; CDR3 DNA: TGTGCCACCAGCGTGGGTGGTAGCGGGACTATGGAGACCCAGTACTTC; CDR3 protein: CATSVGGSGTMETQYF
clone size: NA; D gene: TRBD1; V gene: TRBV18; J gene: TRBJ2-7; CDR3 DNA: TGTGCCAGCTCACGGGCAGGGGGCATGGGCGAGCAGTACTTC; CDR3 protein: CASSRAGGMGEQYF
clone size: NA; D gene: NA; V gene: TRBV7-9; J gene: TRBJ1-1; CDR3 DNA: TGTGCCAGCAGCTACAGGGAGAACACTGAAGCTTTCTTT; CDR3 protein: CASSYRENTEAFF